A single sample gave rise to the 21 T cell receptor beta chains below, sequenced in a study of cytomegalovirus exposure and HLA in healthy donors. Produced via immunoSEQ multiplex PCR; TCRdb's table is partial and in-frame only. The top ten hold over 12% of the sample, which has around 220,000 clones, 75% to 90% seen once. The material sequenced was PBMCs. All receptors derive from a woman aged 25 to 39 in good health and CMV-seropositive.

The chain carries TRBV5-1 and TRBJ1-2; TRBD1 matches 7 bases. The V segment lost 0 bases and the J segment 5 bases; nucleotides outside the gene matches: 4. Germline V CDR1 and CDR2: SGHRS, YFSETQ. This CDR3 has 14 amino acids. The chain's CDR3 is CASSLEGQTYGYTF. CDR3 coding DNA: TGCGCCAGCAGCTTGGAGGGACAGACATATGGCTACACCTTC.

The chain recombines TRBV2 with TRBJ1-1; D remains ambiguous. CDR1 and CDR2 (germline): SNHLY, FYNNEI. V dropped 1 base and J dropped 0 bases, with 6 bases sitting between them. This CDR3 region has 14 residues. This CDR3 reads CASSEEVLNTEAFF. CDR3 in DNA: TGTGCCAGCAGTGAAGAGGTTCTGAACACTGAAGCTTTCTTT.

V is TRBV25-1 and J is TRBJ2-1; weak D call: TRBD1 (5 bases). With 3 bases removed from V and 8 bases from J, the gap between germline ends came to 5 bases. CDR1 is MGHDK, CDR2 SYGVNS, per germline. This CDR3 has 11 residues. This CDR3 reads CASSEGHEQFF. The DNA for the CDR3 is TGTGCCAGCAGTGAGGGGCATGAGCAGTTCTTC. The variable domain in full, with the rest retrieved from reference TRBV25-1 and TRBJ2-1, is EADIYQTPRYLVIGTGKKITLECSQTMGHDKMYWYQQDPGMELHLIHYSYGVNSTEKGDLSSESTVSRIRTEHFPLTLESARPSHTSQYLCASSEGHEQFFGPGTRLTVL.

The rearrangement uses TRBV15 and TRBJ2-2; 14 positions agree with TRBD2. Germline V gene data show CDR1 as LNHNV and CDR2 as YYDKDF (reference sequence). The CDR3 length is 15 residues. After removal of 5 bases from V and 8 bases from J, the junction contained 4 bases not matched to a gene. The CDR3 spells CATSGTSGRWGELFF. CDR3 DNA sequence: TGTGCCACCAGCGGGACTAGCGGGAGATGGGGGGAGCTGTTTTTT.

DNA for the CDR3: TGTGCCAGCAGTTTAATCCCAGATAGGGAGGTCAATGAGCAGTTCTTC. It yields the protein CASSLIPDREVNEQFF. The chain recombines TRBV27 with TRBJ2-1, with D tentatively TRBD2 (6 bases). V gave up 2 bases and J gave up 6 bases, with 17 bases separating them. The CDR3 is 16 residues long. Germline CDR1 MNHEY, CDR2 SMNVEV (reference sequence).

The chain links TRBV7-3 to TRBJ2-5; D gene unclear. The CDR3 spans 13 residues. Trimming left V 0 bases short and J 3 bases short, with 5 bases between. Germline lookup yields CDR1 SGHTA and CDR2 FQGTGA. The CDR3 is CASSLTGEETQYF. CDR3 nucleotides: TGTGCCAGCAGCTTAACCGGCGAAGAGACCCAGTACTTC.

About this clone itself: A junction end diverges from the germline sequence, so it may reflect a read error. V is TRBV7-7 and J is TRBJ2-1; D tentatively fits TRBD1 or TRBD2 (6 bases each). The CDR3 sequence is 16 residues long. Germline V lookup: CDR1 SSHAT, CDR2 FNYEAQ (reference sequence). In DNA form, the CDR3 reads TGTGCTAGCAGCCTCTTAACTGGGGGGCCCTACAATGAGCAGTTCTTC. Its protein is CASSLLTGGPYNEQFF.

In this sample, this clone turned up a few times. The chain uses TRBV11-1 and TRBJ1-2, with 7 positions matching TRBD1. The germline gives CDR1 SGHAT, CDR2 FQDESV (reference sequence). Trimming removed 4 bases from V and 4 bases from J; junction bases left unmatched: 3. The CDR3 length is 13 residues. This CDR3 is CASSSAGGYGYTF. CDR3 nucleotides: TGTGCCAGCAGCTCAGCAGGGGGCTATGGCTACACCTTC.

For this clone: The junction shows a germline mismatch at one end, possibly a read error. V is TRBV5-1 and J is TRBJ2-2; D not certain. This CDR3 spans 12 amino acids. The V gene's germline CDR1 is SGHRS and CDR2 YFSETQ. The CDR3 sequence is CASSPNTGELFF. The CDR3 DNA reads TGCGCCAGCAGCCCGAATACCGGGGAGCTGTTTTTT.

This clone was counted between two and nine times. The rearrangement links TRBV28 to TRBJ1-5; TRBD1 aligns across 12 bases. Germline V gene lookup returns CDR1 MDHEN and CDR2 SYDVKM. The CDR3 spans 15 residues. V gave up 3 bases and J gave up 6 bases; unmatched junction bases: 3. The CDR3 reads CASSLGQGASQPQHF. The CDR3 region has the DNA TGTGCCAGCAGTTTGGGACAGGGGGCGAGTCAGCCCCAGCATTTT.

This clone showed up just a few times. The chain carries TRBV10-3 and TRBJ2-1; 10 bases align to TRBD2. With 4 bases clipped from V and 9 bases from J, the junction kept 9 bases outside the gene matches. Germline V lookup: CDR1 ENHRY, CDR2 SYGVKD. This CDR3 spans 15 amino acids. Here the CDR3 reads CAISGAGGPVGEQFF. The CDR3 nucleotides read TGTGCCATCAGTGGAGCGGGAGGGCCTGTGGGTGAGCAGTTCTTC.

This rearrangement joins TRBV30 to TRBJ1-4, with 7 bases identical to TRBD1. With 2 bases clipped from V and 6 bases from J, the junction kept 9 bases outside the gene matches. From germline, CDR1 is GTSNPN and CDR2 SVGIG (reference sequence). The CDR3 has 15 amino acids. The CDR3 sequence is CAWSLWTGVDEKLFF. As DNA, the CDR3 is TGTGCCTGGAGTCTATGGACAGGAGTCGATGAAAAACTGTTTTTT.

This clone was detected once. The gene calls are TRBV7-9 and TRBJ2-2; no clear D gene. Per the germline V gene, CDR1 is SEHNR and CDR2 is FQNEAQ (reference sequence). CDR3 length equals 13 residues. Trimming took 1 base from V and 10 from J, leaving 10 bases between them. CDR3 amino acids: CASSLVESSELFF. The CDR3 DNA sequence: TGTGCCAGCAGCTTAGTGGAGTCCTCGGAGCTGTTTTTT.

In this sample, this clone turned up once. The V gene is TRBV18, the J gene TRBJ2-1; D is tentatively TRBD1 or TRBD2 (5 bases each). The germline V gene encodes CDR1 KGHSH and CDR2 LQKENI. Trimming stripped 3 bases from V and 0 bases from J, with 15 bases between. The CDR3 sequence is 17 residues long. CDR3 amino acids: CASSPTSWGYSYNEQFF. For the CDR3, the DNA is TGTGCCAGCTCACCCACAAGTTGGGGGTACTCCTACAATGAGCAGTTCTTC.

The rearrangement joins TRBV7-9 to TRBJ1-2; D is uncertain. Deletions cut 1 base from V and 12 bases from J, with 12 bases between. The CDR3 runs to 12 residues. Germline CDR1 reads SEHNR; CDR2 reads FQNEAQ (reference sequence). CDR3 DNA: TGTGCCAGCAGCTTAGGGCCGCACATACACACCTTC. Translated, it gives CASSLGPHIHTF.

The CDR3: CASSQDQDYGYTF. The DNA of the CDR3 is TGCGCCAGCAGCCAAGATCAAGACTATGGCTACACCTTC. The chain combines TRBV4-1 with TRBJ1-2, with unresolved D. Germline-derived CDR1 and CDR2 are MGHRA and YSYEKL. CDR3 length: 13 amino acids. Trimming took 0 bases from V and 3 from J, leaving 5 bases between them.

CDR3 in amino acids: CASSRNRESELFF. The CDR3 DNA reads as TGTGCCAGCAGCCGCAACAGGGAGTCGGAGCTGTTTTTT. This rearrangement joins TRBV7-8 to TRBJ2-2; a possible D gene is TRBD1 (6 bases). CDR3 length: 13 amino acids. Germline V gene lookup returns CDR1 SGHVS and CDR2 FQNEAQ. V was clipped by 5 bases and J by 10 bases, with 14 bases between them. Looking up the rest from reference TRBV7-8 and TRBJ2-2 gives the full variable domain: GAGVSQSPRYKVAKRGQDVALRCDPISGHVSLFWYQQALGQGPEFLTYFQNEAQLDKSGLPSDRFFAERPEGSVSTLKIQRTQQEDSAVYLCASSRNRESELFFGEGSRLTVL.

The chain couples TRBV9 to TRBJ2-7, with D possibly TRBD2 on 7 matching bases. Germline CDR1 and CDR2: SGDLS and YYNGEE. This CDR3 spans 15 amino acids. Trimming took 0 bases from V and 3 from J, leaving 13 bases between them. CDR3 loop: CASSVEGGEDYEQYF. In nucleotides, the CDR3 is TGTGCCAGCAGCGTAGAAGGGGGGGAAGACTACGAGCAGTACTTC.

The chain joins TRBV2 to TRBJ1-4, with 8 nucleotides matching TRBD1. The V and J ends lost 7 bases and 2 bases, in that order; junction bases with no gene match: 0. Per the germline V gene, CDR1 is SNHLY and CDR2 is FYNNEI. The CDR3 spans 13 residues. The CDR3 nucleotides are TGTGCCAGCAACAGGGGGACTAATGAAAAACTGTTTTTT. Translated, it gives CASNRGTNEKLFF.

The chain's CDR3 is CASIFGTEAFF. DNA for the CDR3: TGTGCCAGCATCTTCGGGACTGAAGCTTTCTTT. The chain links TRBV6-5 to TRBJ1-1, with D uncertain. V lost 7 bases and J 5 bases, leaving 8 bases between the germline ends. Germline CDR1 and CDR2: MNHEY and SVGAGI. CDR3 length equals 11 residues.

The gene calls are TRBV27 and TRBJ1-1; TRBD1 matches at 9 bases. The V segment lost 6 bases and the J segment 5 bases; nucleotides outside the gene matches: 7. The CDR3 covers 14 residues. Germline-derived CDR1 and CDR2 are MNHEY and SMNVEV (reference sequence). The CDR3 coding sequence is TGTGCCAGCAGACTGGACAGGGGTGGAACTGAAGCTTTCTTT. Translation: CASRLDRGGTEAFF.